Presented here are 8 T cell receptor beta chains from one specimen sequenced in a study of cytomegalovirus exposure and HLA in healthy donors. 60 Vbeta and 13 Jbeta primers were used in PCR. Profiled with immunoSEQ multiplex PCR; TCRdb holds only in-frame clones, not every one. The sample includes about 96,000 clones, 65% to 80% of them seen just once. The specimen sequenced was PBMCs. Source of these receptors: a female donor in good health and CMV-seropositive.

CDR3 coding DNA: TGTGCCAGCATCAGACTAGCGGGCAGCACAGATACGCAGTATTTT. This sequence encodes CASIRLAGSTDTQYF. This chain links TRBV7-9 with TRBJ2-3; the match to TRBD2 covers 10 bases. The CDR3 runs to 15 residues. The V gene end was trimmed by 7 bases and the J gene end by 0 bases; junction bases not matched to a gene: 4. Germline CDR1 SEHNR, CDR2 FQNEAQ (reference sequence). Drawing the rest from reference TRBV7-9 and TRBJ2-3, the complete variable domain is DTGVSQNPRHKITKRGQNVTFRCDPISEHNRLYWYRQTLGQGPEFLTYFQNEAQLEKSRLLSDRFSAERPKGSFSTLEIQRTEQGDSAMYLCASIRLAGSTDTQYFGPGTRLTVL.

The chain links TRBV10-3 to TRBJ2-3; D unresolved. The CDR3 loop spans 13 amino acids. Germline CDR1 ENHRY, CDR2 SYGVKD. The V end was cut by 2 bases, the J end by 3 bases, with 6 bases between. As DNA, the CDR3 is TGTGCCATCAGTGAGCCTAAGACAGATACGCAGTATTTT. Translated, it gives CAISEPKTDTQYF.

V gene TRBV18 combines with J gene TRBJ1-2; a possible D gene is TRBD1 (6 bases). The CDR3 has 14 amino acids. The ends were cut back, 5 bases at V and 8 bases at J, with 18 bases in the middle. CDR1 and CDR2 from the germline V gene are KGHSH and LQKENI. CDR3 sequence reads: CASSTTRTADGYTF. In DNA form, the CDR3 reads TGTGCCAGCTCAACCACGAGGACAGCGGACGGCTACACCTTC.

CDR3 in DNA: TGTGCCTGGAGTGTTAGATCTACGCTGTACTTC. Residues: CAWSVRSTLYF. The chain couples TRBV30 to TRBJ2-7; no definite D call. CDR3 length equals 11 residues. Germline loops: CDR1 GTSNPN, CDR2 SVGIG (reference sequence). Trimming took 0 bases from V and 12 from J, leaving 12 bases between them.

The chain has TRBV15 and TRBJ2-1; 10 bases map to TRBD2. Per the germline V gene, CDR1 is LNHNV and CDR2 is YYDKDF (reference sequence). The CDR3 spans 16 residues. With V trimmed by 7 bases and J by 8 bases, 14 bases remained unmatched. This CDR3 is CATTQSPSGGAHEQFF. The CDR3 bases are TGTGCCACCACCCAGAGCCCCAGCGGGGGGGCCCATGAGCAGTTCTTC. Together with reference TRBV15 and TRBJ2-1, the CDR3 gives the full variable domain: DAMVIQNPRYQVTQFGKPVTLSCSQTLNHNVMYWYQQKSSQAPKLLFHYYDKDFNNEADTPDNFQSRRPNTSFCFLDIRSPGLGDTAMYLCATTQSPSGGAHEQFFGPGTRLTVL.

The CDR3 DNA reads as TGCGCCAGCAGCCCGGACAGGGTAGGGGTCAATGAGCAGTTCTTC. Amino acids: CASSPDRVGVNEQFF. The rearrangement links TRBV5-1 to TRBJ2-1, with 8 bases lining up with TRBD1. After removal of 4 bases from V and 6 bases from J, the junction contained 9 bases not matched to a gene. Germline CDR1 SGHRS, CDR2 YFSETQ. This CDR3 is built from 15 residues.

V gene TRBV7-2 combines with J gene TRBJ1-1; tentatively, D is TRBD1 (5 bases). V shed 3 bases and J shed 4 bases, with 15 bases lying between them. The CDR3 has 15 amino acids. CDR1 and CDR2 from the germline V gene are SGHTA and FQGNSA. The CDR3 protein is CASSLGLTGATEAFF. CDR3 in DNA: TGTGCCAGCAGCTTGGGACTCACGGGAGCCACTGAAGCTTTCTTT.

The chain uses TRBV27 and TRBJ2-5, with D possibly TRBD2 on 6 matching bases. CDR3 length: 14 amino acids. V dropped 6 bases and J dropped 0 bases, with 11 bases sitting between them. In germline, CDR1 is MNHEY, CDR2 SMNVEV (reference sequence). The CDR3 DNA sequence: TGTGCCAGCAGCACCCTAGCGAACCAAGAGACCCAGTACTTC. This codes for CASSTLANQETQYF.